The 32 T cell receptor beta chains listed next were all sequenced from one sample in a study of OX40 agonist ivuxolimab in advanced cancers. Repertoires were generated with immunoSEQ multiplex PCR, while TCRdb's copy carries only in-frame clones and drops some. The sample carries about 74,000 clones, 86% recorded once. Sequenced here: CD4+ or CD8+ T cells sorted from blood, sampled in a trial of the OX40 agonist ivuxolimab. These receptors all stem from an adult with an advanced solid tumor such as melanoma, head and neck, liver or kidney cancer.

This clone was observed a handful of times. J is TRBJ1-6 and V is TRBV27, with TRBD1 as a possible D gene (6 bases). Germline-derived CDR1 and CDR2 are MNHEY and SMNVEV (reference sequence). The CDR3 runs to 13 residues. The V gene lost 7 bases and the J gene lost 4 bases, with 8 bases spanning the gap. Here the CDR3 DNA reads TGTGCCAGCAAAAGGGGGTATAATTCACCCCTCCACTTT. It encodes CASKRGYNSPLHF.

In nucleotides, the CDR3 is TGTGCCAGCAGGTGGGGACACGGCTATGGCTACACCTTC. Translation: CASRWGHGYGYTF. The V gene is TRBV6-5, the J gene TRBJ1-2; D is possibly TRBD1 (6 bases). The CDR3 contains 13 residues. Germline values: CDR1 MNHEY, CDR2 SVGAGI. The germline V and J ends were trimmed by 6 bases and 4 bases, with 12 bases remaining between them.

The chain links TRBV7-8 to TRBJ1-5; the D gene is possibly TRBD1 (6 bases). The CDR3 is 14 amino acids. Germline CDR1 and CDR2: SGHVS and FQNEAQ. Between the trimmed V and J ends, which lost 4 bases and 4 bases, there was a span of 11 bases. The CDR3 is CASSSDRINQPQHF. The CDR3 DNA follows: TGTGCCAGCAGCTCCGACAGGATAAATCAGCCCCAGCATTTT.

This clone has just one count. This chain connects TRBV7-2 to TRBJ2-5; the match to TRBD2 covers 7 bases. CDR1 SGHTA and CDR2 FQGNSA come from the germline V gene. The V and J ends lost 3 bases and 5 bases, in that order; junction bases with no gene match: 9. CDR3 length: 15 amino acids. CDR3 residues: CASSFQGGPGETQYF. The CDR3, as DNA: TGTGCCAGCAGCTTCCAGGGAGGGCCAGGGGAGACCCAGTACTTC.

V gene TRBV9 combines with J gene TRBJ2-2; D not certain. Trimming stripped 4 bases from V and 7 bases from J, with 11 bases between. Germline V gene data show CDR1 as SGDLS and CDR2 as YYNGEE. This CDR3 is 13 amino acids long. The CDR3 protein is CASSFLDLGELFF. CDR3 coding DNA: TGTGCCAGCAGCTTCCTAGATCTCGGGGAGCTGTTTTTT. Drawing the rest from reference TRBV9 and TRBJ2-2, the complete variable domain is DSGVTQTPKHLITATGQRVTLRCSPRSGDLSVYWYQQSLDQGLQFLIQYYNGEERAKGNILERFSAQQFPDLHSELNLSSLELGDSALYFCASSFLDLGELFFGEGSRLTVL.

This chain joins TRBV27 and TRBJ1-2; D is unclear. This CDR3 spans 13 amino acids. V was shortened by 3 bases and J by 2 bases, with 7 bases between the two germline ends. The germline V gene has CDR1 MNHEY and CDR2 SMNVEV (reference sequence). The CDR3 nucleotides are TGTGCCAGCAGTTTCACTGAGAACTATGGCTACACCTTC. It is translated as CASSFTENYGYTF.

Only one count was recorded for this clone. V is TRBV18 and J is TRBJ2-1; TRBD2 matches 8 bases. CDR1 is KGHSH, CDR2 LQKENI, per germline. There are 16 residues in the CDR3. The V segment lost 2 bases and the J segment 7 bases; nucleotides outside the gene matches: 10. CDR3 sequence (DNA): TGTGCCAGCTCACCAAGGAGCGGGAGTGTGGGAAATGAGCAGTTCTTC. Residues: CASSPRSGSVGNEQFF.

The V call is TRBV6-1, the J call TRBJ1-5; D is unclear. The CDR3 length is 14 residues. CDR1 is MNHNS and CDR2 is SASEGT in the germline V gene. Trimming took 1 base from V and 5 from J, leaving 9 bases between them. The CDR3 bases are TGTGCCAGCAGTGAAGTGGCGCCAGATCAGCCCCAGCATTTT. As protein: CASSEVAPDQPQHF.

V and J are TRBV5-1 and TRBJ2-3; TRBD2 is a possible D gene (6 bases). V was trimmed by 4 bases and J by 1 base, leaving 10 bases between them. Per germline, CDR1 SGHRS and CDR2 YFSETQ. The CDR3 has 14 amino acids. The CDR3 coding sequence is TGCGCCAGCAGCGCCTCTAGCGGCACAGATACGCAGTATTTT. Translating gives CASSASSGTDTQYF.

V usage is TRBV7-9 and J usage is TRBJ1-2; D unclear. Trimming pared 0 bases from V and 7 bases from J, leaving 6 bases between. Germline-derived CDR1 and CDR2 are SEHNR and FQNEAQ (reference sequence). The CDR3 is 12 amino acids. The CDR3 DNA follows: TGTGCCAGCAGCTTAGCGGAAGGTGGCTACACCTTC. Amino acids: CASSLAEGGYTF.

This chain links TRBV15 with TRBJ1-3; the match to TRBD1 covers 7 bases. J lost 3 bases, V lost 4 bases, and 6 bases had no gene match. CDR3 length equals 15 residues. Germline loops: CDR1 LNHNV, CDR2 YYDKDF (reference sequence). CDR3 region: CATSTLQGFGNTIYF. The CDR3 nucleotides read TGTGCCACCAGCACCTTACAGGGGTTTGGAAACACCATATATTTT. Full variable domain (rest looked up from reference TRBV15 and TRBJ1-3): DAMVIQNPRYQVTQFGKPVTLSCSQTLNHNVMYWYQQKSSQAPKLLFHYYDKDFNNEADTPDNFQSRRPNTSFCFLDIRSPGLGDTAMYLCATSTLQGFGNTIYFGEGSWLTVV.

The V gene is TRBV15, the J gene TRBJ2-2, with D tentatively TRBD2 (5 bases). The CDR3 runs 17 residues. The V gene lost 1 base and the J gene lost 0 bases, with 12 bases spanning the gap. From germline, CDR1 is LNHNV and CDR2 YYDKDF (reference sequence). In DNA, the CDR3 is TGTGCCACCAGCAGAGGGTCCGGGAAGACGAACACCGGGGAGCTGTTTTTT. This gives the protein CATSRGSGKTNTGELFF.

The genes are TRBV6-5 and TRBJ1-1; no firm D call. CDR1 MNHEY and CDR2 SVGAGI come from the germline V gene. This CDR3 is built from 11 residues. Between the trimmed V and J ends, which lost 2 bases and 5 bases, there was a span of 3 bases. The CDR3, as DNA: TGTGCCAGCAGTTACGGGACTGAAGCTTTCTTT. It translates to CASSYGTEAFF.

As concerns this clone: Germline and junction disagree at one end, which may indicate a read error. The rearrangement joins TRBV7-7 to TRBJ1-5, with D maybe TRBD1 (6 bases). The CDR3 is 18 amino acids. Germline-derived CDR1 and CDR2 are SSHAT and FNYEAQ (reference sequence). CDR3 in amino acids: CASSLDPGANWGNQPQHF. The CDR3 DNA follows: TGTGCTAGCAGCTTAGACCCAGGGGCGAATTGGGGCAATCAGCCCCAGCATTTT.

With respect to this clone: The junction departs from the called germline gene at one end, perhaps through a read error. Other nucleotide sequences from this sample produce the same CDR3. The J gene is TRBJ1-2, the V gene TRBV5-1, with 7 bases lining up with TRBD1. This CDR3 region has 14 residues. Germline V gene data show CDR1 as SGHRS and CDR2 as YFSETQ. Here the CDR3 reads CASSSGQVTYGYTF. CDR3 coding DNA: TGCGCCAGCAGCTCCGGACAGGTTACCTATGGCTACACCTTT. Full variable domain (outside the CDR3, taken from reference TRBV5-1 and TRBJ1-2): KAGVTQTPRYLIKTRGQQVTLSCSPISGHRSVSWYQQTPGQGLQFLFEYFSETQRNKGNFPGRFSGRQFSNSRSEMNVSTLELGDSALYLCASSSGQVTYGYTFGSGTRLTVV.

The chain joins TRBV27 to TRBJ2-7; D uncertain. Per germline, CDR1 MNHEY and CDR2 SMNVEV (reference sequence). V shed 9 bases and J shed 0 bases, with 9 bases lying between them. This CDR3 is built from 12 residues. Here the CDR3 reads CASFSSSYEQYF. The CDR3 nucleotides are TGTGCCAGTTTCAGCTCCTCCTACGAGCAGTACTTC.

The V and J genes are TRBV13 and TRBJ2-1; 13 bases map to TRBD2. J gave up 6 bases and V 5 bases, and 4 bases lay outside the gene matches. The CDR3 sequence is 15 residues long. CDR1 PRHDT and CDR2 FYEKMQ come from the germline V gene (reference sequence). As DNA, the CDR3 is TGTGCCAGCAGCGCGGGACTAGCGGGAACCAATGAGCAGTTCTTC. Translating it yields CASSAGLAGTNEQFF.

The V gene is TRBV7-8, the J gene TRBJ2-2; unclear D gene. This CDR3 is built from 13 residues. Trimming took 5 bases from V and 4 from J, leaving 8 bases between them. From germline, CDR1 is SGHVS and CDR2 FQNEAQ. For the CDR3, the DNA is TGTGCCAGCAGCCCAACCCCCACCGGGGAGCTGTTTTTT. Protein sequence: CASSPTPTGELFF.

This clone has more than one count but fewer than ten. The chain has TRBV6-1 and TRBJ2-7; 7 bases map to TRBD1. V lost 3 bases and J lost 1; bases outside the gene matches: 9. Germline CDR1 and CDR2: MNHNS and SASEGT. This CDR3 comprises 16 residues. CDR3 sequence (DNA): TGTGCCAGCAGTGACGAGAGGGGGCGCGGATCCTACGAGCAGTACTTC. Protein sequence: CASSDERGRGSYEQYF.

V usage is TRBV18 and J usage is TRBJ2-3; TRBD1 aligns across 9 bases. V was clipped by 6 bases and J by 3 bases; unmatched bases: 7. Germline CDR1 and CDR2: KGHSH and LQKENI. The CDR3 covers 15 residues. The CDR3 spells CASSLSGQGTDTQYF. The CDR3 DNA follows: TGTGCCAGCTCCCTGTCGGGACAGGGAACAGATACGCAGTATTTT.

The V and J genes are TRBV2 and TRBJ1-2, with D possibly matching TRBD1 (5 bases). The germline V and J ends were trimmed by 8 bases and 1 base, with 11 bases remaining between them. This CDR3 comprises 13 residues. CDR1 is SNHLY and CDR2 is FYNNEI in the germline V gene. In DNA form, the CDR3 reads TGTGCCAGCCTCTTGGGACGTAACTATGGCTACACCTTC. Protein product: CASLLGRNYGYTF.

The V and J genes are TRBV4-2 and TRBJ1-2, with D possibly being TRBD1 (6 bases). V lost 4 bases, J lost 4 bases, and 16 bases lay in between. The CDR3 has 15 amino acids. In germline, CDR1 is LGHNA, CDR2 YNFKEQ. This chain's CDR3 is CASSPRTVELYGYTF. CDR3 coding DNA: TGTGCCAGCAGCCCCCGGACAGTGGAACTCTATGGCTACACCTTC.

J is TRBJ2-3 and V is TRBV6-1; D is possibly TRBD1 or TRBD2 (5 bases each). V lost 8 bases to trimming and J lost 1 base, with 13 bases between them. CDR1 and CDR2 from the germline V gene are MNHNS and SASEGT. The CDR3 contains 14 residues. CDR3 coding DNA: TGTGCCAGCCCTCGGGGCGGAGGCACAGATACGCAGTATTTT. Residues: CASPRGGGTDTQYF.

Here the CDR3 reads CASSYKVGGISEQYF. The CDR3, as DNA: TGTGCCAGCAGTTACAAAGTTGGGGGAATTTCCGAGCAGTACTTC. The chain links TRBV6-5 to TRBJ2-7; D may correspond to TRBD1 or TRBD2 (5 bases each). The CDR3 totals 15 residues. Trimming left V 2 bases short and J 6 bases short, with 17 bases between. Germline lookup yields CDR1 MNHEY and CDR2 SVGAGI.

The chain combines TRBV15 with TRBJ1-2; tentatively, D is TRBD1 (5 bases). Trimming stripped 0 bases from V and 7 bases from J, with 18 bases between. CDR1 and CDR2 (germline): LNHNV, YYDKDF (reference sequence). The CDR3 spans 16 residues. Here the CDR3 DNA reads TGTGCCACCAGCAGAGACTCGGGGCAAGGCCCTTTTGGCTACACCTTC. Translating it yields CATSRDSGQGPFGYTF.

The rearrangement links TRBV9 to TRBJ2-2, with 11 bases lining up with TRBD1. The CDR3 totals 15 residues. Looked up from germline, CDR1 is SGDLS and CDR2 is YYNGEE. After removal of 3 bases from V and 7 bases from J, the junction contained 5 bases not matched to a gene. The CDR3 sequence is CASSADRGLIGELFF. The CDR3 nucleotides read TGTGCCAGCAGCGCGGACAGGGGGCTTATCGGGGAGCTGTTTTTT.

The gene calls are TRBV2 and TRBJ2-3, with TRBD2 identical over 10 bases. The V segment lost 7 bases and the J segment 5 bases; nucleotides outside the gene matches: 9. The CDR3 is 15 amino acids. Germline loops: CDR1 SNHLY, CDR2 FYNNEI. CDR3 protein: CASNERLAGRDTQYF. CDR3 nucleotide sequence: TGTGCCAGCAACGAAAGACTAGCGGGTAGAGATACGCAGTATTTT.

The V gene is TRBV7-9, the J gene TRBJ1-2; tentative D call: TRBD1 (6 bases). Trimming left V 2 bases short and J 7 bases short, with 14 bases between. Per the germline V gene, CDR1 is SEHNR and CDR2 is FQNEAQ (reference sequence). The CDR3 totals 14 residues. The CDR3 reads CASSLMGAVGGYTF. The CDR3, as DNA: TGTGCCAGCAGCTTAATGGGGGCCGTCGGTGGCTACACCTTC.

The chain carries TRBV5-1 and TRBJ2-3; possible D gene TRBD2, 6 bases. Trimming left V 0 bases short and J 1 base short, with 12 bases between. Looked up from germline, CDR1 is SGHRS and CDR2 is YFSETQ. There are 16 residues in the CDR3. The CDR3 DNA is TGCGCCAGCAGCTTGGCTGCGGGACCCCGCACAGATACGCAGTATTTT. The encoded protein is CASSLAAGPRTDTQYF.

The count of this clone is one. The V gene is TRBV11-3, the J gene TRBJ2-3, with TRBD2 identical over 13 bases. This CDR3 comprises 16 residues. With V trimmed by 5 bases and J by 0 bases, 2 bases remained unmatched. Germline lookup yields CDR1 SGHNT and CDR2 YENEEA. CDR3 coding DNA: TGTGCCAGCAGCCCGGGACTAGCGGGAAGCACAGATACGCAGTATTTT. This codes for CASSPGLAGSTDTQYF.

This chain uses TRBV6-6 with TRBJ2-7, with 8 bases that match TRBD2. The junction had 4 bases not matched to a gene; V was cut back by 6 bases and J by 0 bases. The CDR3 has 14 amino acids. Germline CDR1 MNHNY, CDR2 SVGAGI (reference sequence). The CDR3 coding sequence is TGTGCCAGCAGGCCCGGGACTAGCTCCTACGAGCAGTACTTC. Translating it yields CASRPGTSSYEQYF.

V and J are TRBV11-3 and TRBJ1-4; 10 bases align to TRBD1. The CDR3 is 14 residues long. Germline V gene sequence: CDR1 SGHNT, CDR2 YENEEA. V gave up 5 bases and J gave up 8 bases; unmatched junction bases: 5. This CDR3 reads CASSLGTGVEKLFF. In DNA, the CDR3 is TGTGCCAGCAGCCTTGGGACAGGGGTGGAAAAACTGTTTTTT.